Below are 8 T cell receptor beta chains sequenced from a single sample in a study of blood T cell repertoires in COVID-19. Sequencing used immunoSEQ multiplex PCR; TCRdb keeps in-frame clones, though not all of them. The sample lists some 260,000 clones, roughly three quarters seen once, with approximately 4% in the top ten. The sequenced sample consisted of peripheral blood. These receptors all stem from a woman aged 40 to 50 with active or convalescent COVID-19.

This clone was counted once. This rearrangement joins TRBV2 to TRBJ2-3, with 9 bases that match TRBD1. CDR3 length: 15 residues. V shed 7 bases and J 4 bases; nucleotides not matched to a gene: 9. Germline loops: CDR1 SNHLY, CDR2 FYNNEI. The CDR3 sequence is CASTTGTGRSDTQYF. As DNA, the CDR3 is TGTGCCAGCACTACCGGGACAGGGAGATCAGATACGCAGTATTTT.

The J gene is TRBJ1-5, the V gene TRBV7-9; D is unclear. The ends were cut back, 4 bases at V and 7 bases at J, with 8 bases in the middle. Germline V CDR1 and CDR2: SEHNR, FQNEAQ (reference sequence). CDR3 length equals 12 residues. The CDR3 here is CASSSDWQPQHF. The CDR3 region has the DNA TGTGCCAGCAGCTCCGACTGGCAGCCCCAGCATTTT.

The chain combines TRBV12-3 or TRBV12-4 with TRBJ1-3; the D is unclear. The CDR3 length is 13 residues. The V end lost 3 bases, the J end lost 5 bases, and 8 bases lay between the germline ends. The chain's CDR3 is CASSFGGRNTIYF. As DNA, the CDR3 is TGTGCCAGCAGTTTCGGCGGGAGAAACACCATATATTTT.

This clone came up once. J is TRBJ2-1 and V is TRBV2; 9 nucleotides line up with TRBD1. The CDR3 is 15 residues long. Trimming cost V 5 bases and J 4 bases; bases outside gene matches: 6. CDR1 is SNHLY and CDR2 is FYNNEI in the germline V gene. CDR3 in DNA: TGTGCCAGCAGTCAACAGGGGGCAGGATACAATGAGCAGTTCTTC. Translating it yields CASSQQGAGYNEQFF.

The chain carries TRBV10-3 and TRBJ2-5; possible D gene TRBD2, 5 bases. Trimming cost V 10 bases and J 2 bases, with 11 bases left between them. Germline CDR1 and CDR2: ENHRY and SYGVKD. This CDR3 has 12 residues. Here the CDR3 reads CATGLNQETQYF. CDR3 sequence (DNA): TGTGCCACCGGACTCAATCAAGAGACCCAGTACTTC.

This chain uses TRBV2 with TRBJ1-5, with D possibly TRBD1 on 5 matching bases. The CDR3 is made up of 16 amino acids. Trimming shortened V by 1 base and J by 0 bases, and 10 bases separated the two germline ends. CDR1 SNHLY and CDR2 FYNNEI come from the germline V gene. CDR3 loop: CASSEVRGNSNQPQHF. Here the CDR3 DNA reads TGTGCCAGCAGTGAAGTGCGGGGGAATAGCAATCAGCCCCAGCATTTT.

CDR3 bases: TGTGCCAGTAGAGCTCGCTCTGGAAACACCATATATTTT. Encoded protein: CASRARSGNTIYF. The chain links TRBV19 to TRBJ1-3; no firm D call. Trimming left V 6 bases short and J 0 bases short, with 6 bases between. This CDR3 has 13 residues. CDR1 is LNHDA and CDR2 is SQIVND in the germline V gene (reference sequence).

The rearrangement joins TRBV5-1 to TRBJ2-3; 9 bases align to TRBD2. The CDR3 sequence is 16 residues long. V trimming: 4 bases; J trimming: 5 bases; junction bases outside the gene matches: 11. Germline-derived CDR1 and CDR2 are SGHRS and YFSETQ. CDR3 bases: TGCGCCAGCAGCGAGAACGCGGGGGGGCCCGGAGATACGCAGTATTTT. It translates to CASSENAGGPGDTQYF.